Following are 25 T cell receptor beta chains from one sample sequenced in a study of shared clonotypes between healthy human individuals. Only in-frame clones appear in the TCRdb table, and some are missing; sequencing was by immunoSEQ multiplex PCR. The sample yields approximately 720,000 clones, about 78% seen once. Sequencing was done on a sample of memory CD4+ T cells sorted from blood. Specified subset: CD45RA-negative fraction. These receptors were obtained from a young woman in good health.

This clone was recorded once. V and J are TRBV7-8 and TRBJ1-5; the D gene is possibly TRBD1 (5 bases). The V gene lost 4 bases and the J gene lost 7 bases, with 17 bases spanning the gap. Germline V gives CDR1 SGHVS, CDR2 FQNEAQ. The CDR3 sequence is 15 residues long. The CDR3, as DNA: TGTGCCAGCAGCTCCTTACGGCAGGGTGGCCAGCCCCAGCATTTT. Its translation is CASSSLRQGGQPQHF.

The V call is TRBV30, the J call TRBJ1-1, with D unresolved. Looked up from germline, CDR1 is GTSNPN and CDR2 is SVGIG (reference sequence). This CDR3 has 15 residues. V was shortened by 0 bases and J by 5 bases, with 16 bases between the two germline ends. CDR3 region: CAWSVPGHSRTEAFF. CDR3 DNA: TGTGCCTGGAGTGTACCCGGTCACTCTCGGACTGAAGCTTTCTTT.

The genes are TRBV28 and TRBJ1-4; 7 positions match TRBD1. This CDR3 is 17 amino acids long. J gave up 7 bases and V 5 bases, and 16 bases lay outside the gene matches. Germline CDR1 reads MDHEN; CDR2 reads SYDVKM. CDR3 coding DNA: TGTGCCAGCAGTGAGTACCTTTGGGACAGCACACCTGAAAAACTGTTTTTT. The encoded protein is CASSEYLWDSTPEKLFF.

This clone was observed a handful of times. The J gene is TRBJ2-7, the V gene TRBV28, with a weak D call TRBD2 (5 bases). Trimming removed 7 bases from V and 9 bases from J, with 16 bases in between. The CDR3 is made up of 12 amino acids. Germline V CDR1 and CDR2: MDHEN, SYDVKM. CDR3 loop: CASTLRGSGQYF. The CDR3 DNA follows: TGTGCCAGCACCCTACGAGGGTCGGGGCAGTACTTC.

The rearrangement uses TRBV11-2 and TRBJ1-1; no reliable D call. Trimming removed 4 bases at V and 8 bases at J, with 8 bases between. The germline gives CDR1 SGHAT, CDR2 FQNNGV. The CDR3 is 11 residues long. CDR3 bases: TGTGCCAGCAGCTCCGAATTAGAAGCTTTCTTT. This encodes CASSSELEAFF. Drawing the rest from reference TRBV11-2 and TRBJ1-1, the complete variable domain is EAGVAQSPRYKIIEKRQSVAFWCNPISGHATLYWYQQILGQGPKLLIQFQNNGVVDDSQLPKDRFSAERLKGVDSTLKIQPAKLEDSAVYLCASSSELEAFFGQGTRLTVV.

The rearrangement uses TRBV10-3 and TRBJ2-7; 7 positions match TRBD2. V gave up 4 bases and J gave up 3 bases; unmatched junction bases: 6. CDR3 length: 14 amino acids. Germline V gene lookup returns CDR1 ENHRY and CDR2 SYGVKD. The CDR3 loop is CAISGTGTIYEQYF. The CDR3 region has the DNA TGTGCCATCAGTGGAACCGGGACTATCTACGAGCAGTACTTC.

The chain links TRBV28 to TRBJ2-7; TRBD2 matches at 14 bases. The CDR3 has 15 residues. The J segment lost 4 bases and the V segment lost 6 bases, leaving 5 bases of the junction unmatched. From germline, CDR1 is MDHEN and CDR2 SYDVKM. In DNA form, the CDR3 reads TGTGCCAGCAGGTTGGGGACTAGCGGGAGATACGAGCAGTACTTC. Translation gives CASRLGTSGRYEQYF.

CDR3 sequence reads: CASSVLAPAYEQYF. CDR3 bases: TGTGCCAGCAGTGTTTTAGCGCCCGCCTACGAGCAGTACTTC. The V call is TRBV25-1, the J call TRBJ2-7, with a tentative D call TRBD2 (5 bases). The CDR3 spans 14 residues. V was clipped by 4 bases and J by 2 bases, with 12 bases between them. Germline CDR1 MGHDK, CDR2 SYGVNS.

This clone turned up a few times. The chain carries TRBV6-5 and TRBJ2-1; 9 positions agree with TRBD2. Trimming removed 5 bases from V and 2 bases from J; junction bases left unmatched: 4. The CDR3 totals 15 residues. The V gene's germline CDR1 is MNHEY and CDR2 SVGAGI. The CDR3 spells CASSKIAGAYNEQFF. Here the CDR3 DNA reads TGTGCCAGCAGTAAAATAGCGGGAGCCTACAATGAGCAGTTCTTC.

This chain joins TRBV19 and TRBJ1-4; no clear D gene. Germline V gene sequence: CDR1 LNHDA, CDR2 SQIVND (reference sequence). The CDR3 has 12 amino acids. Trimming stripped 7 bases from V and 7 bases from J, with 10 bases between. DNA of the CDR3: TGTGCCAGTACCAGGTTCCGTGAAAAACTGTTTTTT. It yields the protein CASTRFREKLFF.

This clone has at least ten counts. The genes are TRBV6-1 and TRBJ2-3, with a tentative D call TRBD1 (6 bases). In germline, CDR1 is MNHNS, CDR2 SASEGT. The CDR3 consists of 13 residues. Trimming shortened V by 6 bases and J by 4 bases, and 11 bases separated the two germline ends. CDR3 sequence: CASRLQGPDTQYF. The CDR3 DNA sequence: TGTGCCAGCAGACTACAGGGCCCAGATACGCAGTATTTT.

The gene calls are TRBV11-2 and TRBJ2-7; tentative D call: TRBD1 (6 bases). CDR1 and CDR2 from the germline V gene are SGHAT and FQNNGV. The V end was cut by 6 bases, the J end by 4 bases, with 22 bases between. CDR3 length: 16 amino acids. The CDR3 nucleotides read TGTGCCAGCAGTTTCCTCACGGGACAACGGGGATACGAGCAGTACTTC. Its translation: CASSFLTGQRGYEQYF.

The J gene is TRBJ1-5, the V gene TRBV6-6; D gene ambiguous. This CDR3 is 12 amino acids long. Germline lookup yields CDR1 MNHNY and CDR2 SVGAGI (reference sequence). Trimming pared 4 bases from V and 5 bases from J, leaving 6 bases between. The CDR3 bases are TGTGCCAGCAGTTCAGAATATCAGCCCCAGCATTTT. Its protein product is CASSSEYQPQHF.

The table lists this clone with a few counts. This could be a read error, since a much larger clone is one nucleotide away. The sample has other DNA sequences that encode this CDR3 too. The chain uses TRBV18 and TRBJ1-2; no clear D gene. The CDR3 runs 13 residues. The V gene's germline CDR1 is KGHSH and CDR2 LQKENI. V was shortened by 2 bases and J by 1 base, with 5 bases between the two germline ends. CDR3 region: CASSPTGNYGYTF. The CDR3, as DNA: TGTGCCAGCTCACCAACGGGTAACTATGGCTACACCTTC. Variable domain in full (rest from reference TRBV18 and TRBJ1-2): NAGVMQNPRHLVRRRGQEARLRCSPMKGHSHVYWYRQLPEEGLKFMVYLQKENIIDESGMPKERFSAEFPKEGPSILRIQQVVRGDSAAYFCASSPTGNYGYTFGSGTRLTVV.

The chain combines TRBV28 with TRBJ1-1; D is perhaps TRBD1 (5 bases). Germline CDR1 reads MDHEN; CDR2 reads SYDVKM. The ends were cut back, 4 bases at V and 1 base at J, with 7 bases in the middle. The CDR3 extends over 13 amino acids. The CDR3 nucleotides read TGTGCCAGCAGTTACGGGGGGAACACTGAAGCTTTCTTT. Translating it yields CASSYGGNTEAFF.

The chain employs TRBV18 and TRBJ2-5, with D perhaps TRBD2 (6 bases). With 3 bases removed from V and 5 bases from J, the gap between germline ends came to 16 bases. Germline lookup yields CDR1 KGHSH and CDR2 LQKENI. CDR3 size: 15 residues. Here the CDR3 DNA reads TGTGCCAGCTCACCGTACGGGAGAAGGGAGGAGACCCAGTACTTC. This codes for CASSPYGRREETQYF.

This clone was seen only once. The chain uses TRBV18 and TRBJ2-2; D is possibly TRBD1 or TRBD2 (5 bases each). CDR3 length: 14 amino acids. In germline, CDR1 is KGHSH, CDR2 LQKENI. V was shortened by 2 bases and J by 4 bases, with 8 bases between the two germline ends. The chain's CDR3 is CASSPGGRTGELFF. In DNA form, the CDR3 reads TGTGCCAGCTCACCAGGGGGACGCACCGGGGAGCTGTTTTTT.

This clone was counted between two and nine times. The CDR3 nucleotides read TGTGCCAGTCAGGGGCTACCCTCTGGGGCCAACGTCCTGACTTTC. This sequence encodes CASQGLPSGANVLTF. The chain carries TRBV28 and TRBJ2-6, with a possible D match to TRBD1 (6 bases). Germline V CDR1 and CDR2: MDHEN, SYDVKM. The ends were cut back, 9 bases at V and 0 bases at J, with 12 bases in the middle. This CDR3 contains 15 residues.

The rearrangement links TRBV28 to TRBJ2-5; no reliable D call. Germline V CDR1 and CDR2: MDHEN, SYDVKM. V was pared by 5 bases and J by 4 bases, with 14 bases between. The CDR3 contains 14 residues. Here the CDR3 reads CASSPSIEAETQYF. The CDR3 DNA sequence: TGTGCCAGCAGTCCCTCCATTGAGGCAGAGACCCAGTACTTC.

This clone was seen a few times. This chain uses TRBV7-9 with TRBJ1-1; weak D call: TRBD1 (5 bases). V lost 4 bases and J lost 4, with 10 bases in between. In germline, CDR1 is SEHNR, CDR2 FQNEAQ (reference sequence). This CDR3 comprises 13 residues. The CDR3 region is CASSSQGTTEAFF. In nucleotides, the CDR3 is TGTGCCAGCAGCTCTCAGGGTACCACTGAAGCTTTCTTT.

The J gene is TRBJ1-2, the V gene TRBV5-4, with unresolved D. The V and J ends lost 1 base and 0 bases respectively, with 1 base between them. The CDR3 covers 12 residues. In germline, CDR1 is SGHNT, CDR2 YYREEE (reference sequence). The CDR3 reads CASSLPNYGYTF. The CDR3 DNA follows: TGTGCCAGCAGCTTGCCTAACTATGGCTACACCTTC.

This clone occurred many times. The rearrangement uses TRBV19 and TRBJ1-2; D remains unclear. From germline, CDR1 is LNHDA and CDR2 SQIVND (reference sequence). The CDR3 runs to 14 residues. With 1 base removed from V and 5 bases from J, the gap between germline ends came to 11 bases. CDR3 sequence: CASSIALGEYGYTF. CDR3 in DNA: TGTGCCAGTAGTATAGCACTGGGTGAATATGGCTACACCTTC.

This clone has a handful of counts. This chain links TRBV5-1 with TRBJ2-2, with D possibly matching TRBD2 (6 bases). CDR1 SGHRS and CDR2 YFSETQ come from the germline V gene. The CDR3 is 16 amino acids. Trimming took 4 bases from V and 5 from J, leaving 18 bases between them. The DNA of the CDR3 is TGCGCCAGCAGCAAGGACGCCGCTAGCGAGACCGGGGAGCTGTTTTTT. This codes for CASSKDAASETGELFF. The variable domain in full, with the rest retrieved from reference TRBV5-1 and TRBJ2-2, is KAGVTQTPRYLIKTRGQQVTLSCSPISGHRSVSWYQQTPGQGLQFLFEYFSETQRNKGNFPGRFSGRQFSNSRSEMNVSTLELGDSALYLCASSKDAASETGELFFGEGSRLTVL.

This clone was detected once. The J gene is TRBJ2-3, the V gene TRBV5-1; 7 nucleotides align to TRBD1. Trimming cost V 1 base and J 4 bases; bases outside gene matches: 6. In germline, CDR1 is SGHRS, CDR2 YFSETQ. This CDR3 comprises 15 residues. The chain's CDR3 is CASSLNRGEADTQYF. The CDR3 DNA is TGCGCCAGCAGCTTGAACAGGGGAGAGGCAGATACGCAGTATTTT. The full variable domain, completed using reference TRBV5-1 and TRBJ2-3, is KAGVTQTPRYLIKTRGQQVTLSCSPISGHRSVSWYQQTPGQGLQFLFEYFSETQRNKGNFPGRFSGRQFSNSRSEMNVSTLELGDSALYLCASSLNRGEADTQYFGPGTRLTVL.

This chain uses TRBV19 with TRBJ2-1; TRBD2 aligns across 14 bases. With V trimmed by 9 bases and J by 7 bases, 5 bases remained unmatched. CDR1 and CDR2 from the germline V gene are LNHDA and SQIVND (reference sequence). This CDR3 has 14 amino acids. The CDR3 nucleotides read TGTGCCAGCATAGGACTAGCGGGAGGAAATGAGCAGTTCTTC. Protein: CASIGLAGGNEQFF.